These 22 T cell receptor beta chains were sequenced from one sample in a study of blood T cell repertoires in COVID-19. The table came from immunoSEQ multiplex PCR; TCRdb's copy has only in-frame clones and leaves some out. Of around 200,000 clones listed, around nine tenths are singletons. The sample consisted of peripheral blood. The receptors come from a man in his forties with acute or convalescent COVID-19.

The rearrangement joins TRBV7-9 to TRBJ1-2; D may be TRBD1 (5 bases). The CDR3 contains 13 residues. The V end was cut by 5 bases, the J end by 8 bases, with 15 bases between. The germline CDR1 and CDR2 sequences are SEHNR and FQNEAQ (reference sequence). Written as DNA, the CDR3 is TGTGCCAGCAGCCTAGGGGACTCCAGAGGCTACACCTTC. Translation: CASSLGDSRGYTF.

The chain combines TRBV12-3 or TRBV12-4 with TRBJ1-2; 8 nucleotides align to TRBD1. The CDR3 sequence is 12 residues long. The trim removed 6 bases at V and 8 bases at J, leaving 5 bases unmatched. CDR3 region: CASSSRDRGYTF. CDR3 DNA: TGTGCCAGCAGCAGCCGGGACAGGGGCTACACCTTC.

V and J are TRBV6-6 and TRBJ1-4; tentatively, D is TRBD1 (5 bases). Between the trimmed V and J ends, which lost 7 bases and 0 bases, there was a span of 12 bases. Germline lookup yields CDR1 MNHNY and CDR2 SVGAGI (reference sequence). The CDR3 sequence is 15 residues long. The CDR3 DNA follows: TGTGCCAGCACCCAGGGCCCTGCAACTAATGAAAAACTGTTTTTT. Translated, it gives CASTQGPATNEKLFF.

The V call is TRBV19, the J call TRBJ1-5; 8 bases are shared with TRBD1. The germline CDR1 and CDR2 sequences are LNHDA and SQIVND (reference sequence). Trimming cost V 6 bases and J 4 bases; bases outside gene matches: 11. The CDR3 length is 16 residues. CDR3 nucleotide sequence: TGTGCCAGTAGCGGACAGGGAAGAATCCCGAATCAGCCCCAGCATTTT. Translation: CASSGQGRIPNQPQHF.

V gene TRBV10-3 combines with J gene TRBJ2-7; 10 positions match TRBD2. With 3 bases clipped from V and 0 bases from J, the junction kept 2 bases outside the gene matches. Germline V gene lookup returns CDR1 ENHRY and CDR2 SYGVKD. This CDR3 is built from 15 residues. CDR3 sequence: CAISESSGSSYEQYF. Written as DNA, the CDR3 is TGTGCCATCAGTGAATCTAGCGGGAGCTCCTACGAGCAGTACTTC.

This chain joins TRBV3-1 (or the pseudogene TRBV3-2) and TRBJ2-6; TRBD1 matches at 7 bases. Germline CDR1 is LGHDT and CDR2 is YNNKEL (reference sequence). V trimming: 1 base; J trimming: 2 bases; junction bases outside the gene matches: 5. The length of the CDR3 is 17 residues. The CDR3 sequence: CASSQAWQGAGANVLTF. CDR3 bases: TGTGCCAGCAGCCAAGCGTGGCAGGGGGCTGGGGCCAACGTCCTGACTTTC.

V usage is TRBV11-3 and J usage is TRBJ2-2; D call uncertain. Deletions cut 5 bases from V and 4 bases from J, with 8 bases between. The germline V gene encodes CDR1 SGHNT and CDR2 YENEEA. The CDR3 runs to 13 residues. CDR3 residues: CASSPPGTGELFF. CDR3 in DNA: TGTGCCAGCAGCCCCCCAGGCACCGGGGAGCTGTTTTTT.

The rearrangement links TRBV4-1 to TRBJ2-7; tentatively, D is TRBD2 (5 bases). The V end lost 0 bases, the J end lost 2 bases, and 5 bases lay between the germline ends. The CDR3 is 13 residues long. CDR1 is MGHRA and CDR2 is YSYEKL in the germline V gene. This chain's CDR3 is CASSQEEAYEQYF. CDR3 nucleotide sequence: TGCGCCAGCAGCCAAGAGGAGGCCTACGAGCAGTACTTC.

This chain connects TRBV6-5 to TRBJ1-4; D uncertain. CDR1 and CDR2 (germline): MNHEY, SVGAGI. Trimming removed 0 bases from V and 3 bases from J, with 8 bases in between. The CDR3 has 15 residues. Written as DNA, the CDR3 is TGTGCCAGCAGTTACTCAGGAGGGCCTAATGAAAAACTGTTTTTT. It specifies CASSYSGGPNEKLFF.

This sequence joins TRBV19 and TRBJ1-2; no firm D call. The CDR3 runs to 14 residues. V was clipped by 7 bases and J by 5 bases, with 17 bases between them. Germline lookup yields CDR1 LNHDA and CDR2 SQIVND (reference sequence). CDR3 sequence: CASKERSHFYGYTF. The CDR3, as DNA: TGTGCCAGTAAGGAGCGTTCCCATTTTTATGGCTACACCTTC.

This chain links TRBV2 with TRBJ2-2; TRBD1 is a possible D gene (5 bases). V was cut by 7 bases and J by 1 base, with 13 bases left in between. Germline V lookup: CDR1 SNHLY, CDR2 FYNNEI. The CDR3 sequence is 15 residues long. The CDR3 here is CASKGRQKNTGELFF. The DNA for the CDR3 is TGTGCCAGCAAGGGAAGACAGAAGAACACCGGGGAGCTGTTTTTT.

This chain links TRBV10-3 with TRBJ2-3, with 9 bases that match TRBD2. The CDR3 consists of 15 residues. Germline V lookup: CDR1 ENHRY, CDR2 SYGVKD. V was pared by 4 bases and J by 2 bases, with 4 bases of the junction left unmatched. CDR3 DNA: TGTGCCATCAGTGGGCTAGCGGGACCCACAGATACGCAGTATTTT. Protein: CAISGLAGPTDTQYF.

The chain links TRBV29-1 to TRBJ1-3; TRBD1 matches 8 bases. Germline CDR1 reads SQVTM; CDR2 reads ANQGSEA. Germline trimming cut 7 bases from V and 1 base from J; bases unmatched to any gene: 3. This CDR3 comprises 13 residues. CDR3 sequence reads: CSGQGASGNTIYF. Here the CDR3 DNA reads TGCAGCGGGCAGGGGGCTTCTGGAAACACCATATATTTT.

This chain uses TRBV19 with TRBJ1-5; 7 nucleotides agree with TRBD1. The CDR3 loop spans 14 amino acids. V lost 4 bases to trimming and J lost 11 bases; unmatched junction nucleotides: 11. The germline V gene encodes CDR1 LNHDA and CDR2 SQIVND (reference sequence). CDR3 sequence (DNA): TGTGCCAGTAGTACACAGGGGTTCCCCAGAGCCCAGCATTTT. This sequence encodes CASSTQGFPRAQHF. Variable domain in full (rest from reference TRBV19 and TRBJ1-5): DGGITQSPKYLFRKEGQNVTLSCEQNLNHDAMYWYRQDPGQGLRLIYYSQIVNDFQKGDIAEGYSVSREKKESFPLTVTSAQKNPTAFYLCASSTQGFPRAQHFGDGTRLSIL.

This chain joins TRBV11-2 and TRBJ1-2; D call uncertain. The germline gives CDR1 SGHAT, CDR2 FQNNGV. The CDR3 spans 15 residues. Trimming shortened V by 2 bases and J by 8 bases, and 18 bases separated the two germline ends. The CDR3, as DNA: TGTGCCAGCAGCTTATCTGGGCAGACCCCCTTGGGCTACACCTTC. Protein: CASSLSGQTPLGYTF.

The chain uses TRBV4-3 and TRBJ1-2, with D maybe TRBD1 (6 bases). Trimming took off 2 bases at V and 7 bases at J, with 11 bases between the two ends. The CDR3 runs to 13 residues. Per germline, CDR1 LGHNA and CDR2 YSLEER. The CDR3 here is CASSQQQGSGYTF. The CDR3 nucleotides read TGCGCCAGCAGCCAACAACAGGGAAGTGGCTACACCTTC.

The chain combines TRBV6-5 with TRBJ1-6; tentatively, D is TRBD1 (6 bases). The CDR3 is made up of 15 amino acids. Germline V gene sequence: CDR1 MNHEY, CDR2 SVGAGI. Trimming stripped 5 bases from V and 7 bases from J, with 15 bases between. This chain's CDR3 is CASSTPGQGNSPLHF. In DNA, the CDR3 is TGTGCCAGCAGTACACCGGGACAAGGGAATTCACCCCTCCACTTT.

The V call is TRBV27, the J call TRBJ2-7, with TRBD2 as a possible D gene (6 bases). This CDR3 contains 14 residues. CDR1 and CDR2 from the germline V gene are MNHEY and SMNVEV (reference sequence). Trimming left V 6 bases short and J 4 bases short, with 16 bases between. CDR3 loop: CASSLTARGYEQYF. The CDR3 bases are TGTGCCAGCAGCCTAACCGCGCGGGGATACGAGCAGTACTTC.

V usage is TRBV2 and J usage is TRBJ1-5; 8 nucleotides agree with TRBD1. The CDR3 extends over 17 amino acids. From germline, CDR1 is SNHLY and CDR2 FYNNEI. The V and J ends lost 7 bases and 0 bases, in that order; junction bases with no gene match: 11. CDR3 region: CASTPGTGSYSNQPQHF. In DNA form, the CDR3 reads TGTGCCAGCACCCCAGGGACAGGTTCCTATAGCAATCAGCCCCAGCATTTT.

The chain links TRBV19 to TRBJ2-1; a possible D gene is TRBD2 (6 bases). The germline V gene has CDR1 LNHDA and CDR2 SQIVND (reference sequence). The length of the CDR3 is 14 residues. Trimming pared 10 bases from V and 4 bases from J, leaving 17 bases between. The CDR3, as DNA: TGTGCCACCGGGGCGGCTAGCGAGTACAATGAGCAGTTCTTC. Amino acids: CATGAASEYNEQFF.

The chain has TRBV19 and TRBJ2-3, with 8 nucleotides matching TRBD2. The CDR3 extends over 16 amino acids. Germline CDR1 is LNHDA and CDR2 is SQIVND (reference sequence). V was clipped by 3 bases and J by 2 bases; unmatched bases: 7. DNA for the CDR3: TGTGCCAGTAGTATGAGCGGGAGCCCCTCCACAGATACGCAGTATTTT. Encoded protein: CASSMSGSPSTDTQYF.

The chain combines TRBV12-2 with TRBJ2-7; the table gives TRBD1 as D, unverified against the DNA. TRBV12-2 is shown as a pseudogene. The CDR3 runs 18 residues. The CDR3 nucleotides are TGTGCAAGTCGCTTGCTTAGACAGGGGGCCCGGTTAGGGTACGAGCAGTACTTC. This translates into CASRLLRQGARLGYEQYF.